This T cell receptor beta chain was sequenced during a study of molecular identifiers for immune sequencing clone quantification. Study observations and caveats: Highly expanded clone sizes could end up underestimated if a barcode were shared by identical TCR molecules.

This clonotype was recorded many times. Its antigen is not identified. The V gene's germline CDR1 is SGDLS and CDR2 YYNGEE. Between the trimmed V and J ends, which lost 4 bases and 0 bases, there was a span of 33 bases. The CDR3 loop spans 22 amino acids. TCRdb itself ran the PCR reads through MiXCR, one entry per CDR3 protein. Altogether more than 8,000 distinct CDR3 sequences are present, roughly 22% being singletons, with the ten largest covering around 1.6%. The V gene is TRBV9, the J gene TRBJ2-3, with D perhaps matching TRBD1 (6 bases). Sequences were obtained from naive CD8+ T cells from blood, with Jurkat cell RNA spiked in. As for subset: FACS-sorted CD8+CD4-CCR7+CD45RA+ naive T cells. This receptor was obtained from a human donor in good health. Some libraries in this study had Jurkat cell RNA spiked in. In DNA form, the CDR3 reads TGTGCCAGCAGCACTTATGACGGCGGCAGGGGCGTGGCGGAGTCTAGCACAGATACGCAGTATTTT. Translation gives CASSTYDGGRGVAESSTDTQYF. The full variable domain, completed using reference TRBV9 and TRBJ2-3, is DSGVTQTPKHLITATGQRVTLRCSPRSGDLSVYWYQQSLDQGLQFLIQYYNGEERAKGNILERFSAQQFPDLHSELNLSSLELGDSALYFCASSTYDGGRGVAESSTDTQYFGPGTRLTVL.